This TCR beta chain is from a study of cytomegalovirus exposure and HLA in healthy donors (dated by TCRdb to 2017 to 2019). For the study in its entirety: An earlier analysis of several hundred of the donors reported approximately 270 Gb of sequence data and around 120 million unique TCR beta sequences from about 200 million T cells. Along with the roughly 710-subject first cohort, a separate validation cohort of 120 different subjects was used. Because of strong linkage in the cohort, roughly 5 DR-DQ haplotypes were treated as single units for association and clustering. The aim of the study was to test whether cataloging public T cell receptors could identify signatures of past pathogen exposure. To predict cytomegalovirus infection status, the study brought together high-throughput TCR immunosequencing, statistical association of individual TCRs with disease status, and machine learning. HLA typing covered class I and class II loci at four-digit resolution. A later genetic analysis used genome-wide SNP genotypes for about three fifths of the 666 donors, treating that subset as a discovery cohort. Alongside the repertoire data, information on donor age, sex, ethnicity and CMV serostatus was compiled. To study patterns of TCR occurrence, a later analysis re-analyzed previously published TCR beta repertoires from 600 to 750 donors and added high-resolution HLA genotyping. All discovery cohort repertoires had been generated on a single sequencing platform. Among 300 to 500 genotyped donors of the cohort, an average of about 240,000 unique TCR beta nucleotide sequences was sequenced per donor, of which about 18% were non-productive. The later analysis used no new phenotypic data to find candidate immune exposures, relying instead on TCR beta sequences and their occurrence across donors. Using immunosequencing, the study profiled T cell repertoires from 500 to 800 subjects and related those repertoires to cytomegalovirus serostatus. An earlier analysis of a few hundred of the donors applied high-throughput TCR beta sequencing to assess whether each TCR beta V gene segment acted as functional or pseudogenic. Around 320 gigabases of sequencing data and tens of millions of unique TCR sequences were included in an early release covering about 700 HLA-typed donors. Typing coverage varied by locus: roughly 620-640 donors for A, B, C, DRB1 and DQB1; 500 to 550 for DQA1; nearly 610 for DPA1; roughly 450 for DPB1. Of the approximately 370 genotyped donors, more than 75% were placed in the genetic ancestry cluster associated with self-reported Caucasian donors. Findings and caveats that apply to the study as a whole: V-gene and J-gene trimming of TCR beta chains was associated with a missense DCLRE1C variant in a later genetic analysis, and the association was replicated in an independent cohort. Because HLA typing was missing for some donors at each locus, association tests included only the typed subset. A later analysis found that HLA-associated TCR beta chains were more clonally expanded and had lower generation probabilities than equally common non-associated chains. Only TCR beta chains were sequenced in this cohort, and the absence of alpha or paired-chain data limited detectable features. A later analysis reported that several top co-occurrence clusters appeared linked to parvovirus B19, influenza, CMV and Epstein-Barr virus. The presence/absence analyses assumed that sequencing depth was roughly uniform across donors, and that assumption may not be true. Seventeen rarely observed V segments, including chromosome 9 orphons, were excluded from the earlier analysis of several hundred of the donors because counts were too low. In a later genetic analysis, fewer N-insertions in productive TCRs were reported among donors in an Asian-associated ancestry cluster than the roughly 670-donor mean. Correlated functional status among segregating V segments might be attributable to linkage disequilibrium, but an unknown experimental factor could not be ruled out. A later analysis found that most CMV-associated TCR beta chains appeared HLA-restricted, with HLA associations seemingly driven largely by CMV exposure. A cluster of highly shared sequence variants was judged likely to represent a technical artifact of the sequencing pipeline. It was suggested by the authors that the approach could potentially be generalized to other disease states and immunological phenotypes. A later analysis found that TCR association rates varied across HLA loci, with DRB1 alleles showing the most associated TCRs and HLA-C alleles the fewest. A further reported finding was that TCR beta sequences accurately predicted the HLA-A and HLA-B alleles for most subjects in the first cohort. Because the 87-base-pair reads could not distinguish some IMGT-functional V segments, including TRBV6-2 and TRBV6-3, those segments were excluded. In the study, around 150 TCR beta chains were listed as associated with cytomegalovirus. Strong co-occurrence of HLA alleles, especially DR and DQ, made assigning TCR associations to individual alleles difficult. Cytomegalovirus status was reported to be diagnosed by the classifier with high specificity and sensitivity in both the original and validation cohorts. While some public TCRs were present in many individuals, most TCR sequences turned up only very rarely across donors. In vitro tests confirmed that a few of the cytomegalovirus-associated TCR beta chains recognize cytomegalovirus antigens. An earlier analysis of around 600 of the donors showed that most TCR beta V segments appeared in productive rearrangements either about 90% or about 30% of the time, which broadly matched IMGT annotations. For the cohort, immune exposure information was limited to CMV serostatus. A later analysis associated about 18,000 TCR beta sequences with specific HLA alleles at a false discovery rate of 0.05.

The library was built by means of the immunoSEQ multiplex PCR assay. The multiplex PCR relied on a mix of 60 forward primers for TCR Vbeta segments and 13 reverse primers for TCR Jbeta segments. A multiplex PCR assay on genomic DNA amplified the CDR3 region of rearranged TCR beta genes. On the Illumina HiSeq System, the amplified TCR beta libraries were sequenced as 87-base-pair reads. The paper's processing steps were these. A later analysis tallied 75 million to 85 million unique TCR beta chains across the 666 repertoires, and approximately 12 million of those chains were shared by two or more donors. To remove PCR and sequencing errors, raw reads were error-corrected and collapsed into unique sequences using a nearest-neighbor algorithm that merged closely related sequences. To assign V, D and J gene segments, CDR3 sequences were aligned to IMGT reference sequences. Each retained sequence needed at least a six-nucleotide match to both a V gene segment and a J gene segment. Rearrangements were called productive when the CDR3 lacked stop codons and stayed in frame with V and J; all others were non-productive. Following IMGT convention, CDR3 was defined as the stretch from the second conserved V-encoded cysteine up to the conserved J-encoded phenylalanine. The earlier analysis of 587 of the donors excluded any sequence lacking an unambiguous match to a single V gene segment. An earlier analysis of 500 to 700 of the donors classified V segments as functional when productive rearrangements were above 56.7% and as segregating when the standard deviation between donors was above 5%. A statistical classification framework was developed to diagnose cytomegalovirus status using the catalog of TCR beta chain sequences. In a later analysis, TCR nucleotide sequences were compared against IMGT/GENE-DB human TR gene sequences so that V and J genes could be assigned. Using the TCRdist pipeline, a later analysis assigned CDR3 sequences along with most-parsimonious VDJ recombination scenarios. In a later analysis, every TCR beta chain was defined by the combination of its CDR3 amino acid sequence and its V-gene family, and reads without a unique V-gene family were dropped. As a way to deal with suspected cross-contamination and a sequencing artifact, a later analysis dropped 450 to 600 nucleotide sequences that were highly shared and had low generation probability. In a later analysis, a clonal expansion index for each public chain was calculated from normalized within-repertoire ranks of inferred template counts. In a later analysis, generation probabilities were computed using a VDJ recombination model fitted to out-of-frame rearrangements, and the results were checked against IGoR. Hypergeometric tests were used in a later analysis to score TCR-TCR, TCR-HLA and TCR-CMV co-occurrence, with a repertoire-size bias correction applied to the TCR pairs. In a later analysis, false discovery rates were estimated by permuting HLA or CMV assignments 20 times. In a later analysis, co-occurring TCRs were grouped with DBSCAN, and TCRdist sequence similarity was added when clustering was performed within HLA-allele-positive subsets. Co-occurrence clustering excluded repertoires with fewer than 30,000 or more than 120,000 public chains, plus five with anomalous nucleotide sharing. TCRdb limited this immuneACCESS table to in-frame rearrangements with V and J called. A share of clones is missing; checked studies link under half to unresolved V genes, and the rest is unexplained. The V and J calls and clone size are taken from that table; D and trimming were inferred from the DNA. The sample records about 190,000 clones, roughly 80% of which are singletons. The ten largest make up 1.6% of the sample.

V is clipped by 6 bases and J by 2 bases, and the sequence between their germline boundaries is 15 bases long. CDR1 and CDR2, per the germline V gene (reference sequence), are LNHDA and SQIVND. Its CDR3 holds 15 amino acids, cysteine through phenylalanine. CDR3 DNA is the only sequence kept; it has 45 bases, read in frame from the first base. The cohort was made up of under 800 healthy bone marrow donors. Cohort members were all nominally healthy when sampled, although unrecorded immune exposures were likely present. The donor was CMV seronegative and belonged to the group of 350 to 400 seronegative cohort members. Each donor provided a peripheral blood sample, and peripheral blood mononuclear cells were used for TCR beta sequencing. Genomic DNA was extracted from the blood cell samples with the Qiagen DNeasy Blood Extraction Kit. Details on this clone: Its binding antigen is unknown. Base qualities were left out, and no much larger clone turns up one base away.

This sequence uses TRBV19 and TRBJ2-3; a tentative D match to TRBD2 spans 6 bases. Sequenced material: PBMCs. This receptor was identified in a man aged 50 to 59 in good health and CMV-seronegative. For the CDR3, the sequence is CASSRQRAPTDTQYF. The sequenced DNA: TGTGCCAGTAGCAGGCAGCGGGCCCCCACAGATACGCAGTATTTT.